This TCR beta chain was captured by sequencing in a study of blood T cell repertoires in COVID-19. Sequenced by immunoSEQ multiplex PCR; TCRdb stores in-frame clones only, minus some. The sample holds under 200,000 clones, 84% seen once. This TCR came from a man younger than 35 with active or convalescent COVID-19. Source material: peripheral blood.

CDR3 sequence reads: CASSEVSGTGNEKLFF. The CDR3 DNA reads as TGTGCCAGCAGTGAAGTAAGCGGGACAGGGAATGAAAAACTGTTTTTT. This sequence joins TRBV6-1 and TRBJ1-4, with 9 bases that match TRBD1. The CDR3 length is 16 residues. Looked up from germline, CDR1 is MNHNS and CDR2 is SASEGT. Trimming cost V 1 base and J 5 bases; bases outside gene matches: 5.